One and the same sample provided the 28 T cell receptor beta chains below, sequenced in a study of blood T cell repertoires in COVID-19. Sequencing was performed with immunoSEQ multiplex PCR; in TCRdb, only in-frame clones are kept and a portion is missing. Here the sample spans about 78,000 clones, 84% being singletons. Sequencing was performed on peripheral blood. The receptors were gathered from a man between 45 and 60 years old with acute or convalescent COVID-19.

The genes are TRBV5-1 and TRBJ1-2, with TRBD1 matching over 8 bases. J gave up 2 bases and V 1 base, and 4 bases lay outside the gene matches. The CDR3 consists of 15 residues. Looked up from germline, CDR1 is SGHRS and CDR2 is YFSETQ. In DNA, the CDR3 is TGCGCCAGCAGCTTGTGGACAGGGAAGAACTATGGCTACACCTTC. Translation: CASSLWTGKNYGYTF.

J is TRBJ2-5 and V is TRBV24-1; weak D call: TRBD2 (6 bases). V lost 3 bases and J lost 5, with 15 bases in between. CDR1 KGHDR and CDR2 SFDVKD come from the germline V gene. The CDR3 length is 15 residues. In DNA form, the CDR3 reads TGTGCCACCAGTGATCCATCCGGGGCGGGGGAGACCCAGTACTTC. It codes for CATSDPSGAGETQYF.

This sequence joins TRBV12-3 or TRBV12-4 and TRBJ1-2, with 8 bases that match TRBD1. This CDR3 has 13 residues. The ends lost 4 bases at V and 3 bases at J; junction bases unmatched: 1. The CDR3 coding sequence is TGTGCCAGCAGTTCGGACAGGGACTATGGCTACACCTTC. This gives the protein CASSSDRDYGYTF.

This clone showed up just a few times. For the CDR3, the DNA is TGTGCCAGCTCACCAATTGGTTCAGACAGGGGTTTCGACGAGCAGTACTTC. Encoded protein: CASSPIGSDRGFDEQYF. The gene calls are TRBV18 and TRBJ2-7; 8 bases are a match to TRBD1. The V gene end was trimmed by 2 bases and the J gene end by 5 bases; junction bases not matched to a gene: 14. The CDR3 consists of 17 residues. CDR1 KGHSH and CDR2 LQKENI come from the germline V gene.

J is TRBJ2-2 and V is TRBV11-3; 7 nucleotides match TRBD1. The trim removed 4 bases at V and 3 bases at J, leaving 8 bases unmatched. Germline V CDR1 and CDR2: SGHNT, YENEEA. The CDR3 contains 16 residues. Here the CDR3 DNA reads TGTGCCAGCAGCTCCCGGTGGACAGGACACACCGGGGAGCTGTTTTTT. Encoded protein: CASSSRWTGHTGELFF.

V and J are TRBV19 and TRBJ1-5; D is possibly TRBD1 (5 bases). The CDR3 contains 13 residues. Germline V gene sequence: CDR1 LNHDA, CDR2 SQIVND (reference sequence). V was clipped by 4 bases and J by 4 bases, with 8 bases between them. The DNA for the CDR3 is TGTGCCAGTAGTAAGGGGTCAAATCAGCCCCAGCATTTT. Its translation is CASSKGSNQPQHF.

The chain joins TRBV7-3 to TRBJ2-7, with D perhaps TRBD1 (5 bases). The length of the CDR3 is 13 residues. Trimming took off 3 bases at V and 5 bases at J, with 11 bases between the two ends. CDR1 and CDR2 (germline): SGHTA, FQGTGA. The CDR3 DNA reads TGTGCCAGCAGCTTGGGGCAGGGTAACGAGCAGTACTTC. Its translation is CASSLGQGNEQYF.

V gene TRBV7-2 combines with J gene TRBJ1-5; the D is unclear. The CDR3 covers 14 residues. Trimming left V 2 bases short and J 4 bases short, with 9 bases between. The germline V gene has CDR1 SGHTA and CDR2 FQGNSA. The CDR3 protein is CASSLRLENQPQHF. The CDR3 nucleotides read TGTGCCAGCAGCTTAAGGCTAGAGAATCAGCCCCAGCATTTT.

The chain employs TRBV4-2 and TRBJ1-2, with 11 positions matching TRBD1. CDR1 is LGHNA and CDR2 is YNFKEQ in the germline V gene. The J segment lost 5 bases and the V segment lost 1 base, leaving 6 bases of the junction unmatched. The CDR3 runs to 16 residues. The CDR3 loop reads CASSQAAGTGGYGYTF. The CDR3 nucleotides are TGTGCCAGCAGCCAAGCAGCCGGGACAGGGGGGTATGGCTACACCTTC.

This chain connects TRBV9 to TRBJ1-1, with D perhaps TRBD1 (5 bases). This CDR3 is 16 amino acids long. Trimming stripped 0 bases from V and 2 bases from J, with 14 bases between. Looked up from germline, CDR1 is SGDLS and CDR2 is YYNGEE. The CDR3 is CASSVGRDPLNTEAFF. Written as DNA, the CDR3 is TGTGCCAGCAGCGTAGGGAGGGACCCACTTAACACTGAAGCTTTCTTT. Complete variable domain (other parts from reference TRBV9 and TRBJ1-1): DSGVTQTPKHLITATGQRVTLRCSPRSGDLSVYWYQQSLDQGLQFLIQYYNGEERAKGNILERFSAQQFPDLHSELNLSSLELGDSALYFCASSVGRDPLNTEAFFGQGTRLTVV.

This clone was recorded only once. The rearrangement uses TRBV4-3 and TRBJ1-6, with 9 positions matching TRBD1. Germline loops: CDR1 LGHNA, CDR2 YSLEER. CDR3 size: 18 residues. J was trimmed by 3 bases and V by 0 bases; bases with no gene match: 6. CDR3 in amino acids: CASSQERTGVGYNSPLHF. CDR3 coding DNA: TGCGCCAGCAGCCAAGAAAGGACAGGGGTAGGCTATAATTCACCCCTCCACTTT.

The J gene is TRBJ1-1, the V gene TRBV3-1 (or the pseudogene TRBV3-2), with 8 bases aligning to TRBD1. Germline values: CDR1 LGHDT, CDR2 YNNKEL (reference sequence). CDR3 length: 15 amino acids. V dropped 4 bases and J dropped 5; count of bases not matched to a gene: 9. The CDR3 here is CASSLIWTGRTEAFF. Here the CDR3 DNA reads TGTGCCAGCAGCCTGATTTGGACAGGGAGGACTGAAGCTTTCTTT.

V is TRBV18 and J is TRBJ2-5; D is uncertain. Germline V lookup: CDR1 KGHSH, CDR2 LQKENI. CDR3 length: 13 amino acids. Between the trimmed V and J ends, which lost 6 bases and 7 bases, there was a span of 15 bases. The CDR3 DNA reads TGTGCCAGCTCCCCAGCTCCAGATGGGACCCAGTACTTC. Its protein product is CASSPAPDGTQYF.

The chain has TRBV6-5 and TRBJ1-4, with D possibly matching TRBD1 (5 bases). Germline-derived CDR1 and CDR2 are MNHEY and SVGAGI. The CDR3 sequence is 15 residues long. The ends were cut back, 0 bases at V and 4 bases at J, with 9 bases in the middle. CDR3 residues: CASSYSAGLNEKLFF. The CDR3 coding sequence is TGTGCCAGCAGTTACTCGGCAGGGCTTAATGAAAAACTGTTTTTT.

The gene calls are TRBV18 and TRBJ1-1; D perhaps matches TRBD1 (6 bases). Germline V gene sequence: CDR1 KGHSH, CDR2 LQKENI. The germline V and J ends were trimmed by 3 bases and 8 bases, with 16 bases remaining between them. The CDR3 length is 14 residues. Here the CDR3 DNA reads TGTGCCAGCTCACCGGATTCGGGGACAAAAGAAGCTTTCTTT. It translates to CASSPDSGTKEAFF. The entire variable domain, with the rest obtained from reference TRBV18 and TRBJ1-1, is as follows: NAGVMQNPRHLVRRRGQEARLRCSPMKGHSHVYWYRQLPEEGLKFMVYLQKENIIDESGMPKERFSAEFPKEGPSILRIQQVVRGDSAAYFCASSPDSGTKEAFFGQGTRLTVV.

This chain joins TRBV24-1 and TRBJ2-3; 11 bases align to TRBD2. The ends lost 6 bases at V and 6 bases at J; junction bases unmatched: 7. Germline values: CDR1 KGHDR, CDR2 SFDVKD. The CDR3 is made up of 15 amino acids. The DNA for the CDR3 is TGTGCCACCAGTCTAGCGGGAGGCGCAACCGATACGCAGTATTTT. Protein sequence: CATSLAGGATDTQYF.

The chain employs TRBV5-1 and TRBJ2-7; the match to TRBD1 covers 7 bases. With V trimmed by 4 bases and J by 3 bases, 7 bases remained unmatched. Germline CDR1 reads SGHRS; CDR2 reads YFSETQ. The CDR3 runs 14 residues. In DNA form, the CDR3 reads TGCGCCAGCAGCAGGGGACAGTCCTTCTACGAGCAGTACTTC. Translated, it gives CASSRGQSFYEQYF.

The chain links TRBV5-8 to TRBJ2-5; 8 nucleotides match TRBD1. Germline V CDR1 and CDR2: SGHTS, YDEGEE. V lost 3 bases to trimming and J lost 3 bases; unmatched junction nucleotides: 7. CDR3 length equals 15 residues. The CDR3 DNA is TGTGCCAGCAGCTGGGCAGGGGGCGCGGAAGAGACCCAGTACTTC. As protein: CASSWAGGAEETQYF.

The CDR3 here is CASSPGHLPYEQYF. CDR3 bases: TGTGCCAGCAGCCCGGGACACCTCCCCTACGAGCAGTACTTC. This chain joins TRBV7-9 and TRBJ2-7; D possibly corresponds to TRBD1 (6 bases). Germline V CDR1 and CDR2: SEHNR, FQNEAQ (reference sequence). The CDR3 sequence is 14 residues long. V shed 5 bases and J shed 2 bases, with 13 bases lying between them.

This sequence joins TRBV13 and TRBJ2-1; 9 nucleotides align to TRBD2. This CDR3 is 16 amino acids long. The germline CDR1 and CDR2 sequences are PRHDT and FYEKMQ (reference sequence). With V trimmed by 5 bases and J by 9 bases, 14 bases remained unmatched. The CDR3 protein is CASSPSWGGGASEQFF. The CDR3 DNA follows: TGTGCCAGCAGCCCCAGTTGGGGCGGGGGGGCTTCTGAGCAGTTCTTC.

The chain's CDR3 is CASKTGSNSPLHF. CDR3 bases: TGTGCCAGCAAGACAGGTAGTAATTCACCCCTCCACTTT. The chain combines TRBV28 with TRBJ1-6, with D tentatively TRBD1 (6 bases). Per germline, CDR1 MDHEN and CDR2 SYDVKM. Trimming stripped 7 bases from V and 6 bases from J, with 10 bases between. The CDR3 is 13 residues long.

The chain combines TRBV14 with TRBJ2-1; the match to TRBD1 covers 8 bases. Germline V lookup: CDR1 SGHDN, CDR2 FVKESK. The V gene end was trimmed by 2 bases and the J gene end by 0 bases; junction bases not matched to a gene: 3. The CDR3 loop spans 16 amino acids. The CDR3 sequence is CASSQWTGSSYNEQFF. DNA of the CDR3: TGTGCCAGCAGCCAATGGACAGGGAGCTCCTACAATGAGCAGTTCTTC.

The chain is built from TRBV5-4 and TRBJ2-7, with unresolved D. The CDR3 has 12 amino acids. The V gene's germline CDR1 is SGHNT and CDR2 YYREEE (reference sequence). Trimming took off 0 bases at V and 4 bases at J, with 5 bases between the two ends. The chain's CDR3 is CASSLDYYEQYF. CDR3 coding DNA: TGTGCCAGCAGCTTGGATTATTACGAGCAGTACTTC. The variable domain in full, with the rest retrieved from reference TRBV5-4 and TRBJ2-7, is ETGVTQSPTHLIKTRGQQVTLRCSSQSGHNTVSWYQQALGQGPQFIFQYYREEENGRGNFPPRFSGLQFPNYSSELNVNALELDDSALYLCASSLDYYEQYFGPGTRLTVT.

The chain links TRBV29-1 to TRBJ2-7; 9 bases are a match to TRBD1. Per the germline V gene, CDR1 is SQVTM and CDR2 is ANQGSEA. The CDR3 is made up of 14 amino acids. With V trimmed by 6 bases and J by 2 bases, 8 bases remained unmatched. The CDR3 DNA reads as TGCAGCGTGTCCGGGACAGGGAGACCCTACGAGCAGTACTTC. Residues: CSVSGTGRPYEQYF.

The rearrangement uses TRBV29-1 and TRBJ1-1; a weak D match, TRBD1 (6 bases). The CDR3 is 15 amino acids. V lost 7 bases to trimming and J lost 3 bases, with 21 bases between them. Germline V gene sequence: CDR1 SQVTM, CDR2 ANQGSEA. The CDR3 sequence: CSARGRVDSDTEAFF. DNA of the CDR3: TGCAGCGCGAGGGGGAGGGTAGACAGTGACACTGAAGCTTTCTTT.

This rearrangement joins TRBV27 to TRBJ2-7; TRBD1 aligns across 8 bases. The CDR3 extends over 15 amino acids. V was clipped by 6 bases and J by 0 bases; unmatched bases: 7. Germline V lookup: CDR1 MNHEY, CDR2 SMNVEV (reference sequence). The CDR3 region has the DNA TGTGCCAGCAGACTAATCAGGGGGCCCTCCTACGAGCAGTACTTC. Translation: CASRLIRGPSYEQYF.

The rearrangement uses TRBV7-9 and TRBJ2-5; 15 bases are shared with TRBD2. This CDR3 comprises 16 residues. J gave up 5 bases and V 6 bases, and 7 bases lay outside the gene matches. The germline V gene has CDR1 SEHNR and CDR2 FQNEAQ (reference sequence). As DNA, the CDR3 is TGTGCCAGCAGACCGGGACTAGCGGGAGGTGGGGAGACCCAGTACTTC. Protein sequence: CASRPGLAGGGETQYF.

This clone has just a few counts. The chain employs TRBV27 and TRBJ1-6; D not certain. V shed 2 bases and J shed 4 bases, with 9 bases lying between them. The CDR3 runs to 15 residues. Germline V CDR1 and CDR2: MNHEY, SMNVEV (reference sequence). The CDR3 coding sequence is TGTGCCAGCAGTTTAGGCGGAATTTATAATTCACCCCTCCACTTT. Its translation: CASSLGGIYNSPLHF.